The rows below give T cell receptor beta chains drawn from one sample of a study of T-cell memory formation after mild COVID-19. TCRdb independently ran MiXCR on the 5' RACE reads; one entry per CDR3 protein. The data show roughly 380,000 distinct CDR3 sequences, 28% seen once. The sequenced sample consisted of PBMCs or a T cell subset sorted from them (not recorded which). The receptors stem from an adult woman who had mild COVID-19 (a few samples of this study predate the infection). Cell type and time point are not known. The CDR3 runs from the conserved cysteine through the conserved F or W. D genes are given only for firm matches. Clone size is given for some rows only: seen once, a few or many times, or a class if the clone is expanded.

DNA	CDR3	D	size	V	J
TGTGCCATCAGTGAGTCGGGACAAAGGGAGCAGTACTTC	CAISESGQREQYF	.	many	TRBV10-3	TRBJ2-7
TGCAGTGCTAGAGAGGGGGGGGATACCTACGAGCAGTACTTC	CSAREGGDTYEQYF	TRBD2	many	TRBV20-1	TRBJ2-7
TGCAGCGCCTGGGACTCAGGGAACGAGCAGTACTTC	CSAWDSGNEQYF	.	.	TRBV29-1	TRBJ2-7
TGCGCCAGCAGCTTGGGGTTTGGTGTAGCCAGCACCGGGGAGCTGTTTTTT	CASSLGFGVASTGELFF	.	many	TRBV5-1	TRBJ2-2
TGCGCCAGCAGCTCCGGACAGGGCGATGGCTACACCTTC	CASSSGQGDGYTF	TRBD1	.	TRBV5-1	TRBJ1-2
TGTGCCAGCAGCCAAGGAAGGTCGGCCCGGACAGGACCGTATGGCTACACCTTC	CASSQGRSARTGPYGYTF	TRBD1	few	TRBV3-1	TRBJ1-2
TGCGCCAGCAGCTTGGGACAGGGGGCCGATGGCTACACCTTC	CASSLGQGADGYTF	TRBD1	many	TRBV5-1	TRBJ1-2
TGTGCCAGCAGCCCGGGACTAGCGATGAAAGAGACCCAGTACTTC	CASSPGLAMKETQYF	TRBD2	.	TRBV7-9	TRBJ2-5
TGTGCCAGCAGCTTAACTACCGGGCCCGGGCATGGCTACACCTTC	CASSLTTGPGHGYTF	.	few	TRBV7-3	TRBJ1-2
TGTGCCAGCAGACTAGCGGGGCGTCGCACCGGGGAGCTGTTTTTT	CASRLAGRRTGELFF	TRBD2	.	TRBV11-2	TRBJ2-2
TGTGCCAGCAGCGGACCGGTAAATGAAAAACTGTTTTTT	CASSGPVNEKLFF	.	.	TRBV7-9	TRBJ1-4
TGTGCCAGCAGTCCAGGGACAGGGGCCCGCTCTGGGGCCAACGTCCTGACTTTC	CASSPGTGARSGANVLTF	TRBD1	few	TRBV12-3/TRBV12-4	TRBJ2-6
TGTGCCAGCACCCTGGCTTATCAGCCCCAGCATTTT	CASTLAYQPQHF	.	few	TRBV12-3/TRBV12-4	TRBJ1-5
TGTGCCAGCAGTCCCGGGACCAACGGGGAGACCCAGTACTTC	CASSPGTNGETQYF	.	.	TRBV27	TRBJ2-5
TGCGCCAGCAGCTTAATAGCGGGTACGCAGTATTTT	CASSLIAGTQYF	TRBD2	few	TRBV5-1	TRBJ2-3
TGTGCCAGCAGTTCCCCACGGGGGTCGGGAGAGGGTCACGAGCAGTACTTC	CASSSPRGSGEGHEQYF	.	.	TRBV28	TRBJ2-7
TGTGCCAGCAGCTCTAGGGTTGTGAACACTGAAGCTTTCTTT	CASSSRVVNTEAFF	.	few	TRBV7-2	TRBJ1-1
TGTGCCAGCAGCCCCCTAGTGACAAACACCGGGGAGCTGTTTTTT	CASSPLVTNTGELFF	.	.	TRBV7-8	TRBJ2-2
TGTGCCAGCAGTTTAGGCCAACTTAGCACAGATACGCAGTATTTT	CASSLGQLSTDTQYF	.	few	TRBV12-3/TRBV12-4	TRBJ2-3
TGTGCCACCAGTGATTGGGGTGACCCAACTAGCGGGTCCTACAATGAGCAGTTCTTC	CATSDWGDPTSGSYNEQFF	TRBD2	.	TRBV24-1	TRBJ2-1
TGTGCCAGCAGCAAAGGGACAGTCCCGGGAGAGACCCAGTACTTC	CASSKGTVPGETQYF	TRBD1	few	TRBV5-5	TRBJ2-5
TGCGCCAGCTCCGGGACAGGGATCAGCATGGAGACCCAGTACTTC	CASSGTGISMETQYF	TRBD1	few	TRBV5-1	TRBJ2-5
TGCGCCAGCAGCTTCATTAGTTCCTACGAGCAGTACTTC	CASSFISSYEQYF	.	.	TRBV5-1	TRBJ2-7
TGCAGCGCTACCACGACAGGGGGTGGAGGCTACACCTTC	CSATTTGGGGYTF	TRBD1	.	TRBV29-1	TRBJ1-2
TGTGCCAGCAGCTTTGCGGAGGAGGAAAAACTGTTTTTT	CASSFAEEEKLFF	.	.	TRBV7-6	TRBJ1-4
TGCGCCAGCAGCTTGGGGGCAGGGGCCATAGATACGCAGTATTTT	CASSLGAGAIDTQYF	.	.	TRBV5-1	TRBJ2-3
TGTGCCAGCGCCGGAGGGGCGGGATATGGCTACACCTTC	CASAGGAGYGYTF	.	few	TRBV28	TRBJ1-2
TGTGCCAGCAGGGTCGGACAGGGGCACACCGGGGAGCTGTTTTTT	CASRVGQGHTGELFF	TRBD1	.	TRBV7-9	TRBJ2-2
TGTGCCAGCAGTTACGCGGCAGGGCGAAGGGATGGCTACACCTTC	CASSYAAGRRDGYTF	.	few	TRBV6-2/TRBV6-3	TRBJ1-2
TGTGCCATCAGAAAGGGACAGACCTACGAGCAGTACTTC	CAIRKGQTYEQYF	TRBD1	once	TRBV10-3	TRBJ2-7
TGTGCCAGCAAACGGACCACGAAGGGCACTGAAGCTTTCTTT	CASKRTTKGTEAFF	.	few	TRBV12-3/TRBV12-4	TRBJ1-1
TGCAGTGCTAGAGGACCTATCATGGGGTCAGAGACCAAGTACTTC	CSARGPIMGSETKYF	.	.	TRBV20-1	TRBJ2-5
TGTGCCAGCAGTCCTAGCGACTACGAGCAGTACTTC	CASSPSDYEQYF	.	.	TRBV12-3/TRBV12-4	TRBJ2-7
TGTGCCAGCAGCTCACTCGAGGGTAGGCTAGCGGAGCTTTCTCGAGATACGCAGTATTTT	CASSSLEGRLAELSRDTQYF	TRBD2	.	TRBV7-8	TRBJ2-3
TGTGCCAGCAGCTCCGGACTAGAGTTAGATACGCAGTATTTT	CASSSGLELDTQYF	TRBD2	.	TRBV5-4	TRBJ2-3
TGTGCCAGCAGCTACCCTCGAGGACAGACCAATGAGCAGTTCTTC	CASSYPRGQTNEQFF	.	few	TRBV11-3	TRBJ2-1
TGTGCCAGCAGCTTAGAAGCGGGGGCAAAAACTGAAGCTTTCTTT	CASSLEAGAKTEAFF	.	once	TRBV7-2	TRBJ1-1
TGTGCCAGCAGCTCCCTGCGGGGTTACACTGAAGCTTTCTTT	CASSSLRGYTEAFF	.	.	TRBV5-6	TRBJ1-1
TGTGCCAGCTCCCCGAGACTAGTCACGAATACGCAGTATTTT	CASSPRLVTNTQYF	.	.	TRBV6-1	TRBJ2-3
TGTGCCAGCAATCCTAGCGGCGAATCCTACAATGAGCAGTTCTTC	CASNPSGESYNEQFF	TRBD2	.	TRBV12-3/TRBV12-4	TRBJ2-1
TGTGCCAGCAGCTTTGGGGTGAGAACTTACGGCACAGATACGCAGTATTTT	CASSFGVRTYGTDTQYF	.	.	TRBV7-3	TRBJ2-3
TGTGCCACCAGTGATCGTGATACAGGGGGCAATCAGCCCCAGCATTTT	CATSDRDTGGNQPQHF	TRBD1	.	TRBV24-1	TRBJ1-5
TGTGCCAGCAGCGTAGATGGGACAGGGGGCACAGATACGCAGTATTTT	CASSVDGTGGTDTQYF	TRBD1	.	TRBV9	TRBJ2-3
TGCGCCAGCAGCTGGGTGGCTAACACTGAAGCTTTCTTT	CASSWVANTEAFF	.	few	TRBV5-1	TRBJ1-1
TGTGCCAGCAGTTCGCACCGGGACAGGGGAGAGACCCAGTACTTC	CASSSHRDRGETQYF	TRBD1	.	TRBV27	TRBJ2-5
TGTGCCAGCAGTTTCGGGACAGGGATGGATGAGCAGTTCTTC	CASSFGTGMDEQFF	TRBD1	.	TRBV3-1	TRBJ2-1
TGTGCCAGCAGCCGCGGTGGGGTCAAGCAAGCTTTCTTT	CASSRGGVKQAFF	.	many	TRBV7-8	TRBJ1-1
TGTGCCAGCAGCGAGGAGTCTAGCGGGGGGGTGAATCAGTTCTTC	CASSEESSGGVNQFF	TRBD2	.	TRBV7-9	TRBJ2-1
TGTGCCAGCAGCCCCCAAGGAGGGGGGCAAGAGACCCAGTACTTC	CASSPQGGGQETQYF	.	.	TRBV7-2	TRBJ2-5
TGTGCCAGCAGCACCACAGGGGAGGATACGCAGTATTTT	CASSTTGEDTQYF	TRBD1	.	TRBV5-4	TRBJ2-3